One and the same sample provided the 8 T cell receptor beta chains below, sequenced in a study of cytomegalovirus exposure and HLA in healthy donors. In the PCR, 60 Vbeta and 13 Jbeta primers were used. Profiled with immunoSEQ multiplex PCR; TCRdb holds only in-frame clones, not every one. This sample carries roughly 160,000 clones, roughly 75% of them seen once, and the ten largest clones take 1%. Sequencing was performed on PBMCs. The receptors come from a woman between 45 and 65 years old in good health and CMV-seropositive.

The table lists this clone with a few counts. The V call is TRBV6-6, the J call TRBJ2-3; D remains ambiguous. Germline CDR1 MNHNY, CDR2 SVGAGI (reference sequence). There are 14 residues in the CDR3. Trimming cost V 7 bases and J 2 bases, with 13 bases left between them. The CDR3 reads CASTPQLTTDTQYF. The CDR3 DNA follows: TGTGCCAGCACTCCCCAACTAACCACAGATACGCAGTATTTT.

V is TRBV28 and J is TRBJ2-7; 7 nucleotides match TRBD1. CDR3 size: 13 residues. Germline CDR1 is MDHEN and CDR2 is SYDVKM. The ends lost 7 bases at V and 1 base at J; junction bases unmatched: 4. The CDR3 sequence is CASTPGGSYEQYF. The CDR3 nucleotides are TGTGCCAGCACTCCAGGGGGTTCCTACGAGCAGTACTTC.

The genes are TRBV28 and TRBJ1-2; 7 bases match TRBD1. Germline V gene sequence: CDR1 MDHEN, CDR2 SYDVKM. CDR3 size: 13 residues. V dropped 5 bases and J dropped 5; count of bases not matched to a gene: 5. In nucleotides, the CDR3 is TGTGCCAGCAGTCCGGGACAGCATTATGGCTACACCTTC. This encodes CASSPGQHYGYTF.

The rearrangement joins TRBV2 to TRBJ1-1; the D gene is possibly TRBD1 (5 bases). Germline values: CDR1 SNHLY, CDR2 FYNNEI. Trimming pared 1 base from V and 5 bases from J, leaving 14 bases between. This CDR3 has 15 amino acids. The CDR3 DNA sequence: TGTGCCAGCAGTGAAGTTCTATGGGAGGGGACTGAAGCTTTCTTT. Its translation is CASSEVLWEGTEAFF.

The CDR3 DNA follows: TGTGCCAGCAGCGTCGCGGGGACCACCTACGAGCAGTACTTC. Its translation: CASSVAGTTYEQYF. The rearrangement joins TRBV9 to TRBJ2-7; possible D gene TRBD2, 6 bases. The CDR3 covers 14 residues. Germline V gives CDR1 SGDLS, CDR2 YYNGEE. V dropped 2 bases and J dropped 2 bases, with 11 bases sitting between them.

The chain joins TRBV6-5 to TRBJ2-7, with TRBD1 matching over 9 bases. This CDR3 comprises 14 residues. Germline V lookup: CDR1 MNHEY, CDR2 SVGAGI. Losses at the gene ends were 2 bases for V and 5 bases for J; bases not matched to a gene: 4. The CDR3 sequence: CASSYDRGRNEQYF. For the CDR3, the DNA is TGTGCCAGCAGTTACGACAGGGGGAGAAACGAGCAGTACTTC.

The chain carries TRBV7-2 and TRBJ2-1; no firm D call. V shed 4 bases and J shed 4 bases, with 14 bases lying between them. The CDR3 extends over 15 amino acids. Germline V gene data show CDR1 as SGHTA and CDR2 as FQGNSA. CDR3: CASSSMQALYNEQFF. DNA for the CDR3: TGTGCCAGCAGCTCGATGCAGGCACTGTACAATGAGCAGTTCTTC. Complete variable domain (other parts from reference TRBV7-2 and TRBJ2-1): GAGVSQSPSNKVTEKGKDVELRCDPISGHTALYWYRQSLGQGLEFLIYFQGNSAPDKSGLPSDRFSAERTGGSVSTLTIQRTQQEDSAVYLCASSSMQALYNEQFFGPGTRLTVL.

CDR3: CASSPGQFSSYEQYF. CDR3 bases: TGTGCCAGCAGCCCTGGACAGTTTTCCTCCTACGAGCAGTACTTC. The chain uses TRBV9 and TRBJ2-7, with D possibly matching TRBD1 (6 bases). The ends were cut back, 4 bases at V and 0 bases at J, with 14 bases in the middle. CDR3 length: 15 residues. Per germline, CDR1 SGDLS and CDR2 YYNGEE.